The 10 T cell receptor beta chains given below trace back to one sample, sequenced in a study of radiation and T cells in renal cell carcinoma. Measured with immunoSEQ multiplex PCR; TCRdb has only the in-frame clones, and not every one. Altogether some 120,000 clones are present, about 81% being singletons, with the ten largest covering less than 2.5%. Time point of the sample: blood 2 weeks post-SBRT. Stated treatment: 15 Gy SBRT to primary tumor, nephrectomy 4 weeks later. The input for sequencing was blood, taken from a patient whose treatment included radiotherapy and nephrectomy. The receptor source for this set is a woman aged 55-69 years with renal cell carcinoma.

This rearrangement joins TRBV10-3 to TRBJ2-5; 11 nucleotides agree with TRBD2. The trim removed 8 bases at V and 3 bases at J, leaving 2 bases unmatched. Germline CDR1 is ENHRY and CDR2 is SYGVKD. The CDR3 contains 13 residues. The CDR3 DNA reads TGTGCCATCCGGGGACTAGCGGAAGAGACCCAGTACTTC. Protein sequence: CAIRGLAEETQYF.

The chain uses TRBV5-1 and TRBJ1-3; 8 bases agree with TRBD1. The CDR3 totals 15 residues. Trimming at V came to 6 bases and at J to 4 bases, leaving 9 bases not matched to a gene. Germline CDR1 and CDR2: SGHRS and YFSETQ. The CDR3 is CASTRGQGAGNTIYF. For the CDR3, the DNA is TGCGCCAGCACCCGCGGACAGGGCGCCGGAAACACCATATATTTT. The complete variable domain, with remaining parts taken from reference TRBV5-1 and TRBJ1-3, reads KAGVTQTPRYLIKTRGQQVTLSCSPISGHRSVSWYQQTPGQGLQFLFEYFSETQRNKGNFPGRFSGRQFSNSRSEMNVSTLELGDSALYLCASTRGQGAGNTIYFGEGSWLTVV.

This rearrangement joins TRBV4-1 to TRBJ1-3, with 9 bases aligning to TRBD1. Germline-derived CDR1 and CDR2 are MGHRA and YSYEKL. The CDR3 loop spans 17 amino acids. Unmatched junction bases numbered 12, after V lost 5 bases and J lost 4 bases. The DNA for the CDR3 is TGCGCCAGCAGCAGGGGACAGGGAGTCGTCGAAGGAAACACCATATATTTT. This sequence encodes CASSRGQGVVEGNTIYF.

This clone has just a few counts. The CDR3 DNA sequence: TGTGCCGCCGGACAGGGTTTCGAGCAGTACTTC. Translating gives CAAGQGFEQYF. V usage is TRBV9 and J usage is TRBJ2-7, with 8 bases fitting TRBD1. V trimming: 10 bases; J trimming: 6 bases; junction bases outside the gene matches: 6. The CDR3 loop spans 11 amino acids. Germline CDR1 and CDR2: SGDLS and YYNGEE.

The gene calls are TRBV15 and TRBJ2-7; D gene unclear. The V gene lost 0 bases and the J gene lost 0 bases, with 6 bases spanning the gap. CDR1 LNHNV and CDR2 YYDKDF come from the germline V gene (reference sequence). CDR3 size: 14 residues. CDR3: CATSRDRTSYEQYF. CDR3 sequence (DNA): TGTGCCACCAGCAGAGACAGGACCTCCTACGAGCAGTACTTC.

This clone has more than one count but fewer than ten. V and J are TRBV30 and TRBJ1-1; 12 positions match TRBD1. The germline V gene encodes CDR1 GTSNPN and CDR2 SVGIG (reference sequence). V shed 0 bases and J 7 bases; nucleotides not matched to a gene: 9. The CDR3 length is 16 residues. The CDR3 DNA is TGTGCCTGGAGTGTACAAGGGACAGGGGGCCGCTATGAAGCTTTCTTT. Protein: CAWSVQGTGGRYEAFF. Complete variable domain (other parts from reference TRBV30 and TRBJ1-1): SQTIHQWPATLVQPVGSPLSLECTVEGTSNPNLYWYRQAAGRGLQLLFYSVGIGQISSEVPQNLSASRPQDRQFILSSKKLLLSDSGFYLCAWSVQGTGGRYEAFFGQGTRLTVV.

This clone was seen a few times. The chain recombines TRBV30 with TRBJ1-1; TRBD1 is a possible D gene (5 bases). The CDR3 is 13 residues long. Germline lookup yields CDR1 GTSNPN and CDR2 SVGIG (reference sequence). Trimming removed 3 bases from V and 4 bases from J, with 12 bases in between. The CDR3 DNA is TGTGCCTGGAGCCGGGACGGCAGCACTGAAGCTTTCTTT. It specifies CAWSRDGSTEAFF.

This chain links TRBV4-2 with TRBJ1-6; D gene unclear. V was trimmed by 0 bases and J by 6 bases, leaving 9 bases between them. CDR3 size: 15 residues. CDR1 and CDR2 (germline): LGHNA, YNFKEQ. The CDR3 here is CASSQELQRNSPLHF. The CDR3 bases are TGTGCCAGCAGCCAAGAGTTGCAGCGTAATTCACCCCTCCACTTT.

This clone occurred a few times. The gene calls are TRBV4-1 and TRBJ2-2; no reliable D call. Germline V gives CDR1 MGHRA, CDR2 YSYEKL. CDR3 size: 12 residues. Trimming stripped 3 bases from V and 7 bases from J, with 6 bases between. CDR3 bases: TGCGCCAGCAGCCAGGCATTCGGGGAGCTGTTTTTT. This codes for CASSQAFGELFF.

The rearrangement links TRBV15 to TRBJ2-7; the match to TRBD1 covers 8 bases. Germline V gene data show CDR1 as LNHNV and CDR2 as YYDKDF (reference sequence). The V segment lost 5 bases and the J segment 5 bases; nucleotides outside the gene matches: 14. The CDR3 is made up of 16 amino acids. CDR3 nucleotide sequence: TGTGCCACCAGCGAACAACCCACCGGGACAGGCAACGAGCAGTACTTC. The encoded protein is CATSEQPTGTGNEQYF.